This T cell receptor beta chain was captured in a study of CD8 T cells in Susac syndrome. Germline V gene sequence: CDR1 MNHEY, CDR2 SVGEGT. This CDR3 is built from 13 residues. V was clipped by 9 bases and J by 3 bases; unmatched bases: 7. Random-hexamer reverse transcription was applied to about 0.5 to 1 ug RNA. Amplification of TCR beta CDR3 used immunoSEQ multiplex PCR across 54 Vbeta and 13 Jbeta. TCRdb reanalysed the immunoSEQ multiplex PCR reads using MiXCR and keeps one entry per CDR3 protein. The sample lists about 130,000 distinct CDR3 sequences, more than 85% occurring once. This clonotype was obtained from a human donor with multiple sclerosis. V usage is TRBV6-2 or TRBV6-3 and J usage is TRBJ2-7, with 8 bases matching TRBD2. Sequenced sample: CD8+ T cells from PBMCs. The CDR3 coding sequence is TGTGCCAGTGGAGACGGGGGGGACTACGAGCAGTACTTC. Translated: CASGDGGDYEQYF.